What follows are 4 T cell receptor beta chains derived from one specimen sequenced in a study of identical twins. MiXCR, run by TCRdb on the 5' RACE reads, gives a single entry per CDR3 protein. The sample contains some 320,000 distinct CDR3 sequences, 10% to 15% of which appear only once. The data also belong to a second study, concerning yellow fever vaccine responses in identical twins.

The sequencing sample was made of CD8+ T cells sorted from blood. The origin of the receptors is a woman aged 18-30 years in good health.

This clonotype was detected many times. The rearrangement joins TRBV4-1 to TRBJ2-3; 8 nucleotides line up with TRBD2. V gave up 6 bases and J gave up 3 bases; unmatched junction bases: 5. The length of the CDR3 is 14 residues. CDR1 MGHRA and CDR2 YSYEKL come from the germline V gene. The CDR3 DNA is TGCGCCAGCAGAACTAGCGGTGGGACAGATACGCAGTATTTT. Amino acids: CASRTSGGTDTQYF.

This clonotype was seen only a few times. V is TRBV10-2 and J is TRBJ1-1, with unresolved D. The CDR3 sequence is 15 residues long. Trimming took off 6 bases at V and 0 bases at J, with 14 bases between the two ends. Per the germline V gene, CDR1 is WSHSY and CDR2 is SAAADI. CDR3 residues: CASSSRIYVNTEAFF. CDR3 nucleotide sequence: TGCGCCAGCAGCAGCCGTATATACGTGAACACTGAAGCTTTCTTT.

This clonotype was seen more than once but under ten times. As DNA, the CDR3 is TGTGCCAGCAGTTACTTCTGGGGGCCCCAAAACATTCAGTACTTC. Its translation is CASSYFWGPQNIQYF. The chain recombines TRBV27 with TRBJ2-4; TRBD1 is a possible D gene (6 bases). The germline CDR1 and CDR2 sequences are MNHEY and SMNVEV (reference sequence). V was pared by 4 bases and J by 5 bases, with 15 bases between. The CDR3 extends over 15 amino acids.

The chain carries TRBV2 and TRBJ2-5, with D perhaps TRBD2 (6 bases). The V gene's germline CDR1 is SNHLY and CDR2 FYNNEI. CDR3 length: 13 amino acids. Trimming removed 9 bases from V and 1 base from J, with 12 bases in between. CDR3 DNA sequence: TGTGCCAGTATCGGCGGGGTCCAAGAGACCCAGTACTTC. Its protein product is CASIGGVQETQYF.